This entry concerns a single T cell receptor (beta chain). Its target is not known. This specimen belongs to a study of cytomegalovirus exposure and HLA in healthy donors. This CDR3 spans 21 amino acids. With 4 bases removed from V and 3 bases from J, the gap between germline ends came to 31 bases. The germline gives CDR1 SGHDN, CDR2 FVKESK. Study conclusions and caveats: The classifier reportedly diagnosed cytomegalovirus status with high sensitivity and specificity. It was in a later analysis that TCR association rates were seen to vary by HLA locus, highest for DRB1 and lowest for HLA-C.

The primer mix had 60 Vbeta and 13 Jbeta primers. Sequenced by immunoSEQ multiplex PCR; TCRdb stores in-frame clones only, minus some. The sample lists 85,000 to 120,000 clones; about 75% were seen once. This sequence was found in a middle-aged man in good health and CMV-seronegative. The sample consisted of PBMCs. The V and J genes are TRBV14 and TRBJ1-5, with D perhaps matching TRBD1 (5 bases). CDR3 DNA sequence: TGTGCCAGCAGCCTGGAGGGGCTCAATATATGGGAAGCAGTGACCAATCAGCCCCAGCATTTT. Its translation is CASSLEGLNIWEAVTNQPQHF.